The sequence of this T cell receptor (beta chain) was determined in a study of identifying expanded T cells in peripheral blood. During the collection period, no donor immune events like infections were recorded. This CDR3 has 16 amino acids. The germline V gene encodes CDR1 SGHDT and CDR2 YYEEEE. Trimming took 3 bases from V and 0 from J; bases not matched to a gene: 6. Method: immunoSEQ multiplex PCR; TCRdb's copy keeps in-frame clones and lacks some. Of roughly 75,000 clones listed, 85% to 90% are singletons. Turning to this clone: Antigen specificity is unknown.

Study observations and caveats: Two-week clone count variance significantly increased as total template count grew. Over approximately two and four weeks, about 15 and 18 clones changed, versus 1.2 between replicates.

This chain connects TRBV5-6 to TRBJ1-2, with TRBD1 matching over 9 bases. The source of this sequence is a person aged 18 to 75 in good health. The sequenced sample consisted of blood. The CDR3 reads CASSSGTGHSNYGYTF. The CDR3 DNA reads as TGTGCCAGCAGCTCCGGGACAGGGCACTCTAACTATGGCTACACCTTC. Using reference TRBV5-6 and TRBJ1-2 for the parts outside the CDR3, the full variable domain is DAGVTQSPTHLIKTRGQQVTLRCSPKSGHDTVSWYQQALGQGPQFIFQYYEEEERQRGNFPDRFSGHQFPNYSSELNVNALLLGDSALYLCASSSGTGHSNYGYTFGSGTRLTVV.